These T cell receptor beta chains were read from a single sample in a study of PD-L1 blockade in urothelial cancer. Method: immunoSEQ multiplex PCR; TCRdb's copy keeps in-frame clones and lacks some. The sample contains tens of thousands of clones, over 80% of which appear only once. The sequencing here drew on PBMCs, taken around atezolizumab (anti-PD-L1) treatment. The receptors stem from a woman in her seventies with urothelial cancer. Each CDR3 is given with its conserved first and last residue. Fields, in order: D gene, J gene, CDR3 length, clone size, V gene, CDR3 protein, CDR3 DNA. The D gene is left open where the match is weak. Clone size is shown for a subset of rows, as once, few, many or a class of expanded clone.

d_call: NA; j_call: TRBJ1-5; cdr3_length: 15; clone_size: NA; v_call: TRBV5-1; cdr3_aa: CASSPGGGGNQPQHF; cdr3_nt: TGCGCCAGCAGCCCCGGCGGGGGCGGCAATCAGCCCCAGCATTTT
d_call: TRBD2; j_call: TRBJ2-5; cdr3_length: 17; clone_size: NA; v_call: TRBV5-1; cdr3_aa: CASSPGLAGGPGETQYF; cdr3_nt: TGCGCCAGCAGTCCTGGACTAGCGGGAGGGCCGGGAGAGACCCAGTACTTC
d_call: TRBD1; j_call: TRBJ1-2; cdr3_length: 14; clone_size: NA; v_call: TRBV10-3; cdr3_aa: CAISESTGDYGYTF; cdr3_nt: TGTGCCATCAGTGAGTCTACAGGGGACTATGGCTACACCTTC
d_call: TRBD2; j_call: TRBJ2-1; cdr3_length: 15; clone_size: NA; v_call: TRBV2; cdr3_aa: CASSTSGGEYNEQFF; cdr3_nt: TGTGCCAGCAGTACTAGCGGGGGGGAATACAATGAGCAGTTCTTC
d_call: NA; j_call: TRBJ2-7; cdr3_length: 16; clone_size: NA; v_call: TRBV19; cdr3_aa: CASSMGPITIPYEQYF; cdr3_nt: TGTGCCAGTAGTATGGGGCCTATTACTATCCCCTACGAGCAGTACTTC
d_call: NA; j_call: TRBJ1-1; cdr3_length: 12; clone_size: NA; v_call: TRBV11-2; cdr3_aa: CASSLTGREAFF; cdr3_nt: TGTGCCAGCAGCTTAACAGGGCGTGAAGCTTTCTTT
d_call: TRBD1; j_call: TRBJ2-5; cdr3_length: 13; clone_size: NA; v_call: TRBV6-5; cdr3_aa: CASRIGTGGTQYF; cdr3_nt: TGTGCCAGCAGGATAGGGACAGGTGGGACCCAGTACTTC
d_call: TRBD1; j_call: TRBJ2-2; cdr3_length: 16; clone_size: NA; v_call: TRBV7-6; cdr3_aa: CASSPRQGANTGELFF; cdr3_nt: TGTGCCAGCAGCCCGCGACAGGGAGCGAACACCGGGGAGCTGTTTTTT
d_call: NA; j_call: TRBJ2-1; cdr3_length: 15; clone_size: once; v_call: TRBV10-3; cdr3_aa: CAISLDSSSYNEQFF; cdr3_nt: TGTGCCATCAGTCTAGATTCTAGCTCCTACAATGAGCAGTTCTTC
d_call: TRBD1; j_call: TRBJ1-1; cdr3_length: 15; clone_size: NA; v_call: TRBV14; cdr3_aa: CASSPADRANTEAFF; cdr3_nt: TGTGCCAGCAGCCCCGCGGACAGGGCGAACACTGAAGCTTTCTTT
d_call: NA; j_call: TRBJ2-5; cdr3_length: 11; clone_size: NA; v_call: TRBV20-1; cdr3_aa: CSSRPGGTQYF; cdr3_nt: TGCAGTTCTAGACCCGGGGGGACCCAGTACTTC
d_call: NA; j_call: TRBJ1-6; cdr3_length: 16; clone_size: NA; v_call: TRBV4-1; cdr3_aa: CASSPRGFPVNSPLHF; cdr3_nt: TGCGCCAGCAGCCCCCGGGGTTTCCCCGTTAATTCACCCCTCCACTTT
d_call: NA; j_call: TRBJ2-5; cdr3_length: 14; clone_size: NA; v_call: TRBV1; cdr3_aa: CTSSQDCWLETQYF; cdr3_nt: TGCACCAGCAGCCAAGATTGTTGGCTGGAGACCCAGTACTTC
d_call: NA; j_call: TRBJ1-1; cdr3_length: 10; clone_size: NA; v_call: TRBV20-1; cdr3_aa: CSARRRWAFF; cdr3_nt: TGCAGTGCTAGACGGCGGTGGGCTTTCTTT
d_call: NA; j_call: TRBJ2-7; cdr3_length: 11; clone_size: NA; v_call: TRBV20-1; cdr3_aa: CSGMFYGGQYF; cdr3_nt: TGCAGCGGGATGTTCTACGGTGGGCAGTACTTC
d_call: TRBD2; j_call: TRBJ2-7; cdr3_length: 16; clone_size: NA; v_call: TRBV2; cdr3_aa: CAGTPSGLAGVAEQYF; cdr3_nt: TGTGCCGGAACCCCCTCAGGACTAGCGGGAGTTGCCGAGCAGTACTTC
d_call: NA; j_call: TRBJ2-7; cdr3_length: 15; clone_size: once; v_call: TRBV15; cdr3_aa: CATSRDLRQPYEQYF; cdr3_nt: TGTGCCACCAGCAGAGATCTGCGACAGCCTTACGAGCAGTACTTC
d_call: TRBD2; j_call: TRBJ2-2; cdr3_length: 17; clone_size: NA; v_call: TRBV9; cdr3_aa: CASSDPSGSSYTGELFF; cdr3_nt: TGTGCCAGCAGCGACCCTAGCGGGAGTAGCTACACCGGGGAGCTGTTTTTT
d_call: NA; j_call: TRBJ1-1; cdr3_length: 13; clone_size: NA; v_call: TRBV30; cdr3_aa: CAWSGDMNTEAFF; cdr3_nt: TGTGCCTGGTCCGGGGATATGAACACTGAAGCTTTCTTT
d_call: NA; j_call: TRBJ2-7; cdr3_length: 15; clone_size: few; v_call: TRBV29-1; cdr3_aa: CSVEGTAGASYEQYF; cdr3_nt: TGCAGCGTTGAGGGGACAGCGGGAGCTTCCTACGAGCAGTACTTC
d_call: NA; j_call: TRBJ2-7; cdr3_length: 16; clone_size: NA; v_call: TRBV6-1; cdr3_aa: CASSEGRSANSYEQYF; cdr3_nt: TGTGCCAGCAGTGAAGGTCGGTCAGCGAACTCCTACGAGCAGTACTTC
d_call: NA; j_call: TRBJ1-1; cdr3_length: 13; clone_size: NA; v_call: TRBV5-1; cdr3_aa: CASSREVNTEAFF; cdr3_nt: TGCGCCAGCAGCCGTGAGGTGAACACTGAAGCTTTCTTT
d_call: TRBD1; j_call: TRBJ2-6; cdr3_length: 16; clone_size: NA; v_call: TRBV30; cdr3_aa: CAWTTGAISGANVLTF; cdr3_nt: TGTGCCTGGACGACAGGGGCGATCTCTGGGGCCAACGTCCTGACTTTC
d_call: TRBD2; j_call: TRBJ2-1; cdr3_length: 18; clone_size: NA; v_call: TRBV28; cdr3_aa: CASLDGLAGVVNYNEQFF; cdr3_nt: TGTGCCAGCCTTGACGGACTAGCGGGAGTAGTGAACTACAATGAGCAGTTCTTC
d_call: NA; j_call: TRBJ1-4; cdr3_length: 14; clone_size: NA; v_call: TRBV28; cdr3_aa: CASSSGGQTEKLFF; cdr3_nt: TGTGCCAGCAGTTCCGGGGGGCAAACTGAAAAACTGTTTTTT
d_call: NA; j_call: TRBJ1-3; cdr3_length: 19; clone_size: NA; v_call: TRBV5-4; cdr3_aa: CASSSRPRTPAPSGNTIYF; cdr3_nt: TGTGCCAGCAGTTCCCGACCGAGGACTCCGGCCCCTTCTGGAAACACCATATATTTT
d_call: TRBD2; j_call: TRBJ2-5; cdr3_length: 16; clone_size: once; v_call: TRBV7-2; cdr3_aa: CASSLVLASGYETQYF; cdr3_nt: TGTGCCAGCAGCTTAGTCTTGGCTAGCGGGTACGAGACCCAGTACTTC
d_call: TRBD2; j_call: TRBJ2-2; cdr3_length: 16; clone_size: NA; v_call: TRBV4-1; cdr3_aa: CASSQASGGDTGELFF; cdr3_nt: TGCGCCAGCAGCCAAGCTAGCGGGGGGGACACCGGGGAGCTGTTTTTT
d_call: NA; j_call: TRBJ1-3; cdr3_length: 14; clone_size: NA; v_call: TRBV30; cdr3_aa: CAWSEGRVPNTIYF; cdr3_nt: TGTGCCTGGAGTGAGGGCAGGGTACCGAACACCATATATTTT
d_call: NA; j_call: TRBJ2-7; cdr3_length: 15; clone_size: NA; v_call: TRBV6-1; cdr3_aa: CASGGGTAHSYEQYF; cdr3_nt: TGTGCCAGCGGCGGGGGGACAGCCCATTCCTACGAGCAGTACTTC
d_call: NA; j_call: TRBJ2-3; cdr3_length: 16; clone_size: NA; v_call: TRBV4-1; cdr3_aa: CASSQDEIPSTDTQYF; cdr3_nt: TGCGCCAGCAGCCAAGACGAGATTCCGAGCACAGATACGCAGTATTTT
d_call: TRBD2; j_call: TRBJ2-3; cdr3_length: 15; clone_size: NA; v_call: TRBV11-2; cdr3_aa: CASSLIAGGTDTQYF; cdr3_nt: TGTGCCAGCAGCCTTATAGCGGGGGGCACAGATACGCAGTATTTT
d_call: TRBD1; j_call: TRBJ1-4; cdr3_length: 15; clone_size: NA; v_call: TRBV5-1; cdr3_aa: CASSPGQASNEKLFF; cdr3_nt: TGCGCCAGCAGCCCGGGACAGGCCTCTAATGAAAAACTGTTTTTT
d_call: NA; j_call: TRBJ1-1; cdr3_length: 16; clone_size: NA; v_call: TRBV7-6; cdr3_aa: CASSPIARGWDTEAFF; cdr3_nt: TGTGCCAGCAGCCCGATCGCCCGGGGTTGGGACACTGAAGCTTTCTTT
d_call: NA; j_call: TRBJ2-1; cdr3_length: 15; clone_size: NA; v_call: TRBV7-3; cdr3_aa: CASSLDPRGYGEQFF; cdr3_nt: TGTGCCAGCAGCTTAGACCCCAGGGGTTACGGTGAGCAGTTCTTC
d_call: NA; j_call: TRBJ1-2; cdr3_length: 11; clone_size: few; v_call: TRBV2; cdr3_aa: CASREDSGYTF; cdr3_nt: TGTGCCAGCAGAGAAGACAGTGGCTACACCTTC
d_call: NA; j_call: TRBJ1-6; cdr3_length: 16; clone_size: NA; v_call: TRBV4-2; cdr3_aa: CASSQDAVSYNSPLHF; cdr3_nt: TGTGCCAGCAGCCAAGATGCAGTGTCCTATAATTCACCCCTCCACTTT
d_call: NA; j_call: TRBJ1-1; cdr3_length: 11; clone_size: NA; v_call: TRBV5-6; cdr3_aa: CASSLQAEAFF; cdr3_nt: TGTGCCAGCAGCTTACAAGCGGAAGCTTTCTTT
d_call: NA; j_call: TRBJ2-5; cdr3_length: 13; clone_size: few; v_call: TRBV7-2; cdr3_aa: CASSIQGQETQYF; cdr3_nt: TGTGCCAGCAGCATACAGGGACAAGAGACCCAGTACTTC
d_call: NA; j_call: TRBJ1-2; cdr3_length: 13; clone_size: NA; v_call: TRBV29-1; cdr3_aa: CSAPTESNYGYTF; cdr3_nt: TGCAGCGCCCCGACAGAATCCAACTATGGCTACACCTTC
d_call: NA; j_call: TRBJ2-7; cdr3_length: 17; clone_size: NA; v_call: TRBV4-1; cdr3_aa: CASSHHFPRGDPSEQYF; cdr3_nt: TGCGCCAGCAGCCACCACTTCCCGCGCGGGGATCCGTCCGAGCAGTACTTC
d_call: TRBD2; j_call: TRBJ2-1; cdr3_length: 14; clone_size: once; v_call: TRBV5-1; cdr3_aa: CASSRAGEFNEQFF; cdr3_nt: TGCGCCAGCAGTAGAGCGGGAGAGTTCAATGAGCAGTTCTTC
d_call: NA; j_call: TRBJ2-7; cdr3_length: 13; clone_size: NA; v_call: TRBV6-6; cdr3_aa: CASSQRSSYEQYF; cdr3_nt: TGTGCCAGCAGTCAAAGGAGTTCCTACGAGCAGTACTTC
d_call: TRBD2; j_call: TRBJ2-7; cdr3_length: 12; clone_size: NA; v_call: TRBV29-1; cdr3_aa: CSAGRGGSAQYF; cdr3_nt: TGCAGCGCCGGGAGGGGAGGCAGCGCGCAGTACTTC
d_call: NA; j_call: TRBJ1-2; cdr3_length: 16; clone_size: few; v_call: TRBV11-2; cdr3_aa: CASSLEGNARGYGYTF; cdr3_nt: TGTGCCAGCAGCTTAGAGGGTAACGCCCGCGGCTATGGCTACACCTTC
d_call: NA; j_call: TRBJ2-7; cdr3_length: 13; clone_size: NA; v_call: TRBV9; cdr3_aa: CASSVAIGYEQYF; cdr3_nt: TGTGCCAGCAGCGTAGCGATCGGTTACGAGCAGTACTTC
d_call: TRBD1; j_call: TRBJ2-7; cdr3_length: 15; clone_size: NA; v_call: TRBV6-4; cdr3_aa: CASSERQGASYEQYF; cdr3_nt: TGTGCCAGCAGTGAGAGACAGGGGGCATCCTACGAGCAGTACTTC
d_call: NA; j_call: TRBJ2-7; cdr3_length: 14; clone_size: once; v_call: TRBV27; cdr3_aa: CASSVPGHLYEQYF; cdr3_nt: TGTGCCAGCTCCGTTCCGGGACACCTCTACGAGCAGTACTTC
d_call: NA; j_call: TRBJ2-2; cdr3_length: 14; clone_size: NA; v_call: TRBV5-1; cdr3_aa: CASSLTGFTGELFF; cdr3_nt: TGCGCCAGCAGCTTGACAGGGTTCACCGGGGAGCTGTTTTTT
d_call: TRBD1; j_call: TRBJ1-2; cdr3_length: 15; clone_size: NA; v_call: TRBV7-2; cdr3_aa: CASSFRTGGDYGYTF; cdr3_nt: TGTGCCAGCAGCTTCCGGACAGGGGGGGACTATGGCTACACCTTC
d_call: NA; j_call: TRBJ1-5; cdr3_length: 14; clone_size: NA; v_call: TRBV19; cdr3_aa: CASCSEPSNQPQHF; cdr3_nt: TGTGCCAGTTGCTCGGAGCCTAGCAATCAGCCCCAGCATTTT
d_call: TRBD2; j_call: TRBJ2-1; cdr3_length: 17; clone_size: NA; v_call: TRBV11-2; cdr3_aa: CASSFTTSGGARWEQFF; cdr3_nt: TGTGCCAGCAGCTTCACGACTAGCGGGGGGGCCCGTTGGGAGCAGTTCTTC
d_call: NA; j_call: TRBJ2-1; cdr3_length: 14; clone_size: NA; v_call: TRBV10-3; cdr3_aa: CAISEPPGADEQFF; cdr3_nt: TGTGCCATCAGTGAACCCCCTGGGGCCGATGAGCAGTTCTTC
d_call: TRBD1; j_call: TRBJ2-7; cdr3_length: 14; clone_size: NA; v_call: TRBV9; cdr3_aa: CASSVGRDSYEQYF; cdr3_nt: TGTGCCAGCAGCGTAGGACGGGACAGCTACGAGCAGTACTTC
d_call: TRBD2; j_call: TRBJ2-7; cdr3_length: 17; clone_size: NA; v_call: TRBV7-6; cdr3_aa: CASSLAPGGREMYEQYF; cdr3_nt: TGTGCCAGCAGCTTAGCGCCGGGGGGGCGGGAGATGTACGAGCAGTACTTC
d_call: TRBD1; j_call: TRBJ2-2; cdr3_length: 16; clone_size: few; v_call: TRBV5-1; cdr3_aa: CASSLQGAVDTGELFF; cdr3_nt: TGCGCCAGCAGCCTACAGGGGGCGGTCGACACCGGGGAGCTGTTTTTT
d_call: NA; j_call: TRBJ1-5; cdr3_length: 13; clone_size: few; v_call: TRBV2; cdr3_aa: CASGQGVYQPQHF; cdr3_nt: TGTGCCAGCGGGCAGGGTGTGTATCAGCCCCAGCATTTT
d_call: TRBD1; j_call: TRBJ2-7; cdr3_length: 16; clone_size: NA; v_call: TRBV29-1; cdr3_aa: CSVGSNGQGLIYEQYF; cdr3_nt: TGCAGCGTTGGCAGCAATGGACAGGGCTTAATCTACGAGCAGTACTTC
d_call: TRBD1; j_call: TRBJ2-7; cdr3_length: 14; clone_size: NA; v_call: TRBV6-5; cdr3_aa: CASSRGTGAYEQYF; cdr3_nt: TGTGCCAGCAGCCGCGGGACAGGGGCCTACGAGCAGTACTTC